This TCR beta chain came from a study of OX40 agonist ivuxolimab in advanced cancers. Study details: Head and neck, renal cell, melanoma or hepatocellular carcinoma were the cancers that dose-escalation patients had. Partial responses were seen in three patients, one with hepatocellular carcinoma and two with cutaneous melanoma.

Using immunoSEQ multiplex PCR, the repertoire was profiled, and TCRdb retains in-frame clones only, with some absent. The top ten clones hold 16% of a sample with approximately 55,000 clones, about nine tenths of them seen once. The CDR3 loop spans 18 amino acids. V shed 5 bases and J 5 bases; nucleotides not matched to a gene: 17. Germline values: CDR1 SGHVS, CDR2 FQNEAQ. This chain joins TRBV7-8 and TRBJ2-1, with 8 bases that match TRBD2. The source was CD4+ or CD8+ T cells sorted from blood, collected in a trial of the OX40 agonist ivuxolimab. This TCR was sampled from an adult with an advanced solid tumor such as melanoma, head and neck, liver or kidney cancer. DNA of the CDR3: TGTGCCAGCAGCCCGCGCAAACAAAGCTGGACTAGCAACAATGAGCAGTTCTTC. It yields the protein CASSPRKQSWTSNNEQFF.